This entry lists 29 T cell receptor beta chains sequenced from one sample in a study of T cell repertoires in cytomegalovirus infection. TCRdb re-called the reads with MiXCR, one entry per CDR3 protein. The repertoire holds more than 400,000 distinct CDR3 sequences, with about 26% as singletons. Sequenced input: PBMCs. The receptors were sampled from a human donor in good health (CMV status not recorded). Some clones in this sample may be carry-over from other donors' samples.

This clonotype turned up a few times. V usage is TRBV7-9 and J usage is TRBJ2-7; unclear D gene. Per the germline V gene, CDR1 is SEHNR and CDR2 is FQNEAQ (reference sequence). This CDR3 comprises 12 residues. Between the trimmed V and J ends, which lost 2 bases and 5 bases, there was a span of 7 bases. CDR3 nucleotides: TGTGCCAGCAGCTTATCCGGGCACGAGCAGTACTTC. Its translation: CASSLSGHEQYF.

This clonotype has ten or more counts. This chain connects TRBV11-2 to TRBJ1-2; 9 bases are shared with TRBD1. Unmatched junction bases numbered 11, after V lost 6 bases and J lost 6 bases. The germline V gene has CDR1 SGHAT and CDR2 FQNNGV. The CDR3 consists of 15 residues. The CDR3 DNA reads TGTGCCAGCAGAAAATTAGGGGACAGGGTAGATGGCTACACCTTC. Its translation is CASRKLGDRVDGYTF.

The genes are TRBV18 and TRBJ2-5, with 9 bases fitting TRBD1. V lost 2 bases, J lost 1 base, and 2 bases stayed unmatched. The CDR3 has 15 amino acids. Looked up from germline, CDR1 is KGHSH and CDR2 is LQKENI. The chain's CDR3 is CASSPETGGQETQYF. CDR3 nucleotide sequence: TGTGCCAGCTCACCAGAGACAGGGGGCCAAGAGACCCAGTACTTC.

This clonotype was observed a handful of times. The chain joins TRBV20-1 to TRBJ1-2; 8 bases align to TRBD1. The CDR3 has 14 amino acids. Germline-derived CDR1 and CDR2 are DFQATT and SNEGSKA (reference sequence). With V trimmed by 0 bases and J by 5 bases, 5 bases remained unmatched. CDR3 region: CSAREPDREYGYTF. The CDR3 DNA follows: TGCAGTGCTAGAGAGCCGGACAGGGAATATGGCTACACCTTC.

The sample holds a few counts of this clonotype. This chain connects TRBV11-3 to TRBJ2-5; tentatively, D is TRBD2 (6 bases). From germline, CDR1 is SGHNT and CDR2 YENEEA. The V and J ends lost 6 bases and 9 bases respectively, with 17 bases between them. CDR3 size: 13 residues. The DNA for the CDR3 is TGTGCCAGCAGTCGAACTAGCCCCGGAGCCCAGTACTTC. Encoded protein: CASSRTSPGAQYF.

This chain joins TRBV29-1 and TRBJ2-7; possible D gene TRBD1, 5 bases. Germline V gene data show CDR1 as SQVTM and CDR2 as ANQGSEA. The V end was cut by 6 bases, the J end by 4 bases, with 16 bases between. CDR3 length: 13 residues. The CDR3 DNA is TGCAGCGTCGCTGGACACCTTCGATACGAGCAGTACTTC. This sequence encodes CSVAGHLRYEQYF.

The chain has TRBV7-4 and TRBJ2-3, with no clear D. Germline V gives CDR1 SGHVT, CDR2 SQSDAQ. This CDR3 comprises 10 residues. The V gene lost 5 bases and the J gene lost 11 bases, with 8 bases spanning the gap. In DNA, the CDR3 is TGTGCCAGCAGCCTGGCGGAGCAGTATTTT. Protein: CASSLAEQYF.

This clonotype was recorded many times. This chain uses TRBV12-3 or TRBV12-4 with TRBJ1-5, with D unclear. CDR3 length equals 14 residues. Trimming pared 3 bases from V and 5 bases from J, leaving 11 bases between. The CDR3 nucleotides are TGTGCCAGCAGTTTCGACAAGAGGTATCAGCCCCAGCATTTT. It codes for CASSFDKRYQPQHF.

The chain joins TRBV6-2 or TRBV6-3 to TRBJ2-2; D is uncertain. Trimming took 1 base from V and 8 from J, leaving 2 bases between them. Germline CDR1 is MNHEY and CDR2 is SVGEGT. This CDR3 has 11 residues. CDR3 nucleotide sequence: TGTGCCAGCAGTTACTTTGGGGAGCTGTTTTTT. It is translated as CASSYFGELFF.

The V gene is TRBV6-8, the J gene TRBJ1-5; no firm D call. Looked up from germline, CDR1 is MNHGY and CDR2 is SAAAGT. Trimming left V 8 bases short and J 7 bases short, with 18 bases between. The length of the CDR3 is 14 residues. This chain's CDR3 is CASGNGRLEQPQHF. The CDR3 bases are TGTGCCAGCGGAAATGGACGGCTCGAGCAGCCCCAGCATTTT.

The V gene is TRBV29-1, the J gene TRBJ1-1; D remains unclear. Trimming cost V 4 bases and J 1 base, with 13 bases left between them. This CDR3 is built from 14 residues. Germline CDR1 reads SQVTM; CDR2 reads ANQGSEA. For the CDR3, the DNA is TGCAGCGTTGGGGTTCAGGAGTGGAACACTGAAGCTTTCTTT. Its translation is CSVGVQEWNTEAFF.

This clonotype showed up many times. The rearrangement links TRBV7-2 to TRBJ2-2; no clear D gene. Germline loops: CDR1 SGHTA, CDR2 FQGNSA. V was shortened by 0 bases and J by 7 bases, with 15 bases between the two germline ends. The CDR3 spans 16 residues. This CDR3 is CASSLAVPPSGGELFF. In nucleotides, the CDR3 is TGTGCCAGCAGCTTAGCGGTACCGCCTTCCGGCGGGGAGCTGTTTTTT. Full variable domain (outside the CDR3, taken from reference TRBV7-2 and TRBJ2-2): GAGVSQSPSNKVTEKGKDVELRCDPISGHTALYWYRQSLGQGLEFLIYFQGNSAPDKSGLPSDRFSAERTGGSVSTLTIQRTQQEDSAVYLCASSLAVPPSGGELFFGEGSRLTVL.

This clonotype was seen only a few times. This chain links TRBV19 with TRBJ1-2, with 9 positions matching TRBD1. V gave up 1 base and J gave up 8 bases; unmatched junction bases: 11. The CDR3 loop spans 16 amino acids. Per germline, CDR1 LNHDA and CDR2 SQIVND (reference sequence). CDR3 DNA sequence: TGTGCCAGTAGTATAGTTTCCGGGACAGGGACTGGCGGCTACACCTTC. This codes for CASSIVSGTGTGGYTF.

The CDR3 reads CASKKGHSYNSPLHF. The CDR3 DNA follows: TGTGCCAGCAAAAAGGGCCACTCCTATAATTCACCCCTCCACTTT. The rearrangement joins TRBV12-3 or TRBV12-4 to TRBJ1-6; D ambiguous. The CDR3 is 15 residues long. The ends were cut back, 7 bases at V and 0 bases at J, with 10 bases in the middle.

The chain has TRBV10-3 and TRBJ2-7, with 13 bases lining up with TRBD2. The germline V gene encodes CDR1 ENHRY and CDR2 SYGVKD. Trimming cost V 4 bases and J 4 bases; bases outside gene matches: 1. This CDR3 region has 14 residues. The CDR3, as DNA: TGTGCCATCAGTGGGACTAGCGGGAGTTACGAGCAGTACGTC. Translation gives CAISGTSGSYEQYV.

This clonotype was detected many times. J is TRBJ1-2 and V is TRBV7-9; D is uncertain. The germline V gene has CDR1 SEHNR and CDR2 FQNEAQ (reference sequence). This CDR3 comprises 13 residues. The V end was cut by 5 bases, the J end by 7 bases, with 14 bases between. This CDR3 reads CASSPPASFGYTF. CDR3 DNA sequence: TGTGCCAGCAGCCCGCCGGCTTCGTTTGGCTACACCTTC.

This clonotype has more than one count but fewer than ten. The chain is built from TRBV7-9 and TRBJ1-4; D unresolved. Trimming removed 4 bases at V and 8 bases at J, with 14 bases between. This CDR3 contains 14 residues. The germline V gene has CDR1 SEHNR and CDR2 FQNEAQ (reference sequence). The CDR3 DNA is TGTGCCAGCAGCTCCGGACCGGCAAGAGAAAAACTGTTTTTT. Translating it yields CASSSGPAREKLFF.

This clonotype was picked up many times. V is TRBV7-2 and J is TRBJ1-5, with D possibly matching TRBD1 (5 bases). V lost 4 bases and J lost 2, with 12 bases in between. CDR3 length equals 15 residues. The germline gives CDR1 SGHTA, CDR2 FQGNSA. CDR3 in amino acids: CASSSQGRGNQPQHF. For the CDR3, the DNA is TGTGCCAGCAGCTCCCAGGGAAGAGGCAATCAGCCCCAGCATTTT.

This clonotype was observed many times. The chain couples TRBV12-3 or TRBV12-4 to TRBJ2-1, with 9 bases lining up with TRBD1. This CDR3 contains 14 residues. After removal of 1 base from V and 5 bases from J, the junction contained 0 bases not matched to a gene. The CDR3 bases are TGTGCCAGCAGTTTAGGGGACAGGGACAATGAGCAGTTCTTC. This translates into CASSLGDRDNEQFF.

CDR3 nucleotide sequence: TGTGCCAGCAGTAAACTTAGACTAGCCGCAGATTATGAGCAGTTCTTC. This sequence encodes CASSKLRLAADYEQFF. This chain links TRBV6-2 or TRBV6-3 with TRBJ2-1, with 7 bases aligning to TRBD2. With 5 bases clipped from V and 8 bases from J, the junction kept 15 bases outside the gene matches. CDR3 length: 16 amino acids. Germline CDR1 MNHEY, CDR2 SVGEGT.

This chain links TRBV7-9 with TRBJ2-5, with D possibly being TRBD2 (6 bases). The CDR3 has 17 amino acids. V lost 3 bases to trimming and J lost 1 base, with 18 bases between them. CDR1 is SEHNR, CDR2 FQNEAQ, per germline (reference sequence). CDR3 in DNA: TGTGCCAGCAGCTTCGCAAGGGAGGTGGGGGGCCAAGAGACCCAGTACTTC. Protein product: CASSFAREVGGQETQYF. Drawing the rest from reference TRBV7-9 and TRBJ2-5, the complete variable domain is DTGVSQNPRHKITKRGQNVTFRCDPISEHNRLYWYRQTLGQGPEFLTYFQNEAQLEKSRLLSDRFSAERPKGSFSTLEIQRTEQGDSAMYLCASSFAREVGGQETQYFGPGTRLLVL.

The gene calls are TRBV19 and TRBJ1-2, with a possible D match to TRBD1 (5 bases). The CDR3 sequence is 14 residues long. Germline V lookup: CDR1 LNHDA, CDR2 SQIVND (reference sequence). Between the trimmed V and J ends, which lost 7 bases and 4 bases, there was a span of 16 bases. The CDR3 nucleotides are TGTGCCAGTACCCCGGGGGACGGATTCTATGGCTACACCTTC. This sequence encodes CASTPGDGFYGYTF.

This chain connects TRBV25-1 to TRBJ2-1, with 7 bases matching TRBD2. Germline-derived CDR1 and CDR2 are MGHDK and SYGVNS. The CDR3 consists of 16 residues. The junction had 6 bases not matched to a gene; V was cut back by 0 bases and J by 4 bases. CDR3 region: CASSEYGGGSYNEQFF. DNA of the CDR3: TGTGCCAGCAGTGAATATGGGGGGGGATCGTACAATGAGCAGTTCTTC.

This rearrangement joins TRBV20-1 to TRBJ2-1; D gene ambiguous. Germline values: CDR1 DFQATT, CDR2 SNEGSKA (reference sequence). V shed 7 bases and J shed 2 bases, with 9 bases lying between them. The length of the CDR3 is 12 residues. CDR3 nucleotide sequence: TGCAGTGTGAGTCTAGCCTACAATGAGCAGTTCTTC. Its protein product is CSVSLAYNEQFF.

The rearrangement joins TRBV11-2 to TRBJ2-1; D is possibly TRBD2 (5 bases). This CDR3 spans 11 amino acids. Looked up from germline, CDR1 is SGHAT and CDR2 is FQNNGV. With 1 base removed from V and 15 bases from J, the gap between germline ends came to 10 bases. The CDR3 nucleotides read TGTGCCAGCAGCTTAGGAGGGATCGGGTTCTTC. Encoded protein: CASSLGGIGFF.

V gene TRBV5-1 combines with J gene TRBJ2-1; TRBD2 agrees at 16 bases. Germline CDR1 is SGHRS and CDR2 is YFSETQ. This CDR3 region has 17 residues. Trimming removed 3 bases from V and 2 bases from J; junction bases left unmatched: 2. The CDR3 DNA reads TGCGCCAGCAGCTCCGGGACTAGCGGGAGGGCCTACAATGAGCAGTTCTTC. Protein sequence: CASSSGTSGRAYNEQFF.

This chain connects TRBV6-6 to TRBJ2-5, with 9 bases lining up with TRBD2. CDR3 length: 15 amino acids. CDR1 MNHNY and CDR2 SVGAGI come from the germline V gene (reference sequence). V shed 7 bases, J shed 5 bases, and the junction held 11 bases outside the gene matches. The CDR3 sequence: CASTITSGRMETQYF. The CDR3 DNA sequence: TGTGCCAGCACCATAACTAGCGGGCGAATGGAGACCCAGTACTTC.

This chain joins TRBV7-3 and TRBJ2-7; D may be TRBD1 (6 bases). The V end was cut by 6 bases, the J end by 6 bases, with 18 bases between. The germline V gene has CDR1 SGHTA and CDR2 FQGTGA. This CDR3 has 14 residues. Here the CDR3 reads CASRSTGTPGEQYF. CDR3 DNA sequence: TGTGCCAGCAGGAGTACCGGGACACCCGGCGAGCAGTACTTC. Full variable domain (outside the CDR3, taken from reference TRBV7-3 and TRBJ2-7): GAGVSQTPSNKVTEKGKYVELRCDPISGHTALYWYRQSLGQGPEFLIYFQGTGAADDSGLPNDRFFAVRPEGSVSTLKIQRTERGDSAVYLCASRSTGTPGEQYFGPGTRLTVT.

This clonotype was observed at least ten times. The chain has TRBV7-2 and TRBJ2-2, with a weak D call TRBD2 (5 bases). CDR3 length equals 14 residues. V was trimmed by 1 base and J by 7 bases, leaving 10 bases between them. CDR1 is SGHTA, CDR2 FQGNSA, per germline. The DNA of the CDR3 is TGTGCCAGCAGCTTAGGAGGGCCGGTCGGGGAGCTGTTTTTT. It is translated as CASSLGGPVGELFF. Combining the CDR3 with reference TRBV7-2 and TRBJ2-2 gives the whole variable domain GAGVSQSPSNKVTEKGKDVELRCDPISGHTALYWYRQSLGQGLEFLIYFQGNSAPDKSGLPSDRFSAERTGGSVSTLTIQRTQQEDSAVYLCASSLGGPVGELFFGEGSRLTVL.